This TCR beta chain stems from a study of T cells in Graves' hyperthyroidism and ophthalmopathy. The investigators amplified TCR beta CDR3 regions from RNA transcripts. During a first-round RT-PCR of the TCR CDR3, the HTBI primer set was used. MiXCR was run by TCRdb on the multiplex PCR reads, yielding one entry per CDR3 protein. The table includes almost 250,000 distinct CDR3 sequences, around 24% detected once. This clonotype came up many times. Among ophthalmopathy patients, the Clinical Activity Score reached at least 3, the NOSPECS grade reached at least 4, and duration remained under 3 months. Uncontrolled infection, other autoimmune disease, pregnancy or lactation excluded patients. The authors obtained PBMCs from roughly 10 ml of fresh peripheral blood. V was clipped by 2 bases and J by 3 bases; unmatched bases: 6. CDR3 length: 15 amino acids.

The sequencing input was blood. This sequence originates from a woman in her thirties or forties with Graves' ophthalmopathy. The V and J genes are TRBV12-3 or TRBV12-4 and TRBJ2-7; the match to TRBD1 covers 8 bases. CDR3 in amino acids: CASSLLTGGHYEQYF. CDR3 nucleotides: TGTGCCAGCAGTTTACTAACAGGGGGGCACTACGAGCAGTACTTC.